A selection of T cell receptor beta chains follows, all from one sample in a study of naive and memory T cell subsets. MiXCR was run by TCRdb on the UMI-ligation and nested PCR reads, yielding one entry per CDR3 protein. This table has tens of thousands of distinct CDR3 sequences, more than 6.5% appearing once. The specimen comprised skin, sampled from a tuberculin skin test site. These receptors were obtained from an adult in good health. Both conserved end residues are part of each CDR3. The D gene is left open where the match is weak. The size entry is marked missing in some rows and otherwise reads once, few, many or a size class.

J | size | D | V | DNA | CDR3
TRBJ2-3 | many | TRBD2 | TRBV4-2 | TGTGCCAGCAGCCATCCTAGCGGGGGGATGGACACAGATACGCAGTATTTT | CASSHPSGGMDTDTQYF
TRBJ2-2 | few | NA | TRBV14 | TGTGCCAGCAGCCCCCTGGGGGCCGTGAACACCGGGGAGCTGTTTTTT | CASSPLGAVNTGELFF
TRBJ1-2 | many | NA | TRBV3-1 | TGTGCCAGCAGCCAACAGGGGACGGGCTATGGCTACACCTTC | CASSQQGTGYGYTF
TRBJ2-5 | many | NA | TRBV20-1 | TGCAGTGCTAGAGGTTTGGGGACCGGCGTGGAGACCCAGTACTTC | CSARGLGTGVETQYF
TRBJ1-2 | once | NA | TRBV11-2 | TGTGCCAGCAGCTTCGGAGAGCTTATGAACTATGGCTACACCTTC | CASSFGELMNYGYTF
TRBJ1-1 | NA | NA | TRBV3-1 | TGTGCCAGCAGCCCAGCCCGTGGTTGGAGTGAAGCTTTCTTT | CASSPARGWSEAFF
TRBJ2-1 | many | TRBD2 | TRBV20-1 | TGCAGTGCTACAATAGGGGCGGGGGGGACCTACAATGAGCAGTTCTTC | CSATIGAGGTYNEQFF
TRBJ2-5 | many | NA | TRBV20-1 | TGCAGTGCTAGAGTTGGTAGTCAGCCAGAGACCCAGTACTTC | CSARVGSQPETQYF
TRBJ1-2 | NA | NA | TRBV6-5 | TGTGCCAGCAGTTACTCTGGGGGAATCTATGGCTACACCTTC | CASSYSGGIYGYTF
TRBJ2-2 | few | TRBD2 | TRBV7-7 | TGTGCCAGCAGCAAAACGACTAGCGGGGGGCCATACACCGGGGAGCTGTTTTTT | CASSKTTSGGPYTGELFF
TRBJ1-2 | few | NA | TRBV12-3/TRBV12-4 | TGTGCCAGCAGTACCCAGGGGAGTCGGGGTGGCTACACCTTC | CASSTQGSRGGYTF
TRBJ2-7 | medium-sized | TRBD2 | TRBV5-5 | TGTGCCAGCAGCCCGGTGGGGGGGGGCTACGAGCAGTACTTC | CASSPVGGGYEQYF
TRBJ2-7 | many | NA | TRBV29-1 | TGCAGCGTTAGGGGGTCGGCCCCTGCCTACGAGCAGTACTTC | CSVRGSAPAYEQYF
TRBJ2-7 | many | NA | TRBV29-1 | TGCAGCGTTGAAGATCGGTACGGGGCCGAGCAGTACTTC | CSVEDRYGAEQYF
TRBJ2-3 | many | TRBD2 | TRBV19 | TGTGCCAGCAAAAGCGGGGGGGGGACAGATACGCAGTATTTT | CASKSGGGTDTQYF
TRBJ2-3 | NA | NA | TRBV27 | TGTGCCAGCAGTACCCTAACAGATACGCAGTATTTT | CASSTLTDTQYF
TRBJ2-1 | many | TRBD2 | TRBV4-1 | TGCGCCAGCAGCCATGGCGGGGGTCTCTACAATGAGCAGTTCTTC | CASSHGGGLYNEQFF
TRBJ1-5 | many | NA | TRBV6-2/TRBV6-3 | TGTGCCAGCAGAACAGGGAATCAGCCCCAGCATTTT | CASRTGNQPQHF
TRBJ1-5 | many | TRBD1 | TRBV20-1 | TGCAGTGCTACCTTGGGACAGGATCATCAGCCCCAGCATTTT | CSATLGQDHQPQHF
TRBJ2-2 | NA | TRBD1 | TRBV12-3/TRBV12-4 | TGTGCCTGCAGGGGAGGGACAGGGGAAACCGGGGAGCTGTTTTTT | CACRGGTGETGELFF
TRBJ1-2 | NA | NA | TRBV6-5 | TGTGCCAGCAGTTACCATCAGGGTCGGGGCGACACCTTC | CASSYHQGRGDTF
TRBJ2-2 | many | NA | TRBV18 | TGTGCCAGCTCACCAGGATCCGTTAACACCGGGGAGCTGTTTTTT | CASSPGSVNTGELFF
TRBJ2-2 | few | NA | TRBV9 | TGTGCCAGCAGCGAATCCCCCAGACGTGCGAACACCGGGGAGCTGTTTTTT | CASSESPRRANTGELFF
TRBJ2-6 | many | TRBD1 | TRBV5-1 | TGCGCCAGCAGCCCCAAGGGGACAGGGCCGACCAGCGTCCTGACTTTC | CASSPKGTGPTSVLTF
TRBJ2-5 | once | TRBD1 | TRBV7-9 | TGTGCCAGCAGCTCACGAGACAGGGGAAAGACCCAGTACTTC | CASSSRDRGKTQYF
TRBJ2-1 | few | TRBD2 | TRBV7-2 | TGTGCCAGCAGAACCTACGGGGGGGCCTACAATGAGCAGTTCTTC | CASRTYGGAYNEQFF
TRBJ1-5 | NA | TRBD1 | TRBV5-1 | TGCGCCAGCAGCCAGACAGGGGATGACAATCAGCCCCAGCATTTT | CASSQTGDDNQPQHF
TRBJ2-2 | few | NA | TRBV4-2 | TGTGCCAGCAGCTCGTGGGGGGGCGCGAACGGGGAGCTGTTTTTT | CASSSWGGANGELFF
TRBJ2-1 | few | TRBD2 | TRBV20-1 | TGCAGTGCTAGCGCCGGGACTAGGGGGTTGAATGAGCAGTTCTTC | CSASAGTRGLNEQFF
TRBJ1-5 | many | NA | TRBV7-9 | TGTGCCAGCAGCTTACGAGGGGCGGACAATCAGCCCCAGCATTTT | CASSLRGADNQPQHF
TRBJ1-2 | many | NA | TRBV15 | TGTGCCACCAGCAGAGCCTGGGCCGGTTCTACTAACTATGGCTACACCTTC | CATSRAWAGSTNYGYTF
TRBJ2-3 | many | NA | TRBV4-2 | TGTGCCAGCAGCCCCCTCGGGGGTATCAGCACAGATACGCAGTATTTT | CASSPLGGISTDTQYF
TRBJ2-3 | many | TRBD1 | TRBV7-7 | TGTGCCAGCAGCGCGGACAGGGAGAATACGCAGTATTTT | CASSADRENTQYF
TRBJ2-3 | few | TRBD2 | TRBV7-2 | TGTGCCAGCAGCTTAGAGCTGACTAGCTTCACCCCAGATACGCAGTATTTT | CASSLELTSFTPDTQYF
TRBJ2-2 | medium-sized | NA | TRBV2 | TGTGCCAGCAGTGCTGAGGGGTTGAGGACCGGGGAGCTGTTTTTT | CASSAEGLRTGELFF
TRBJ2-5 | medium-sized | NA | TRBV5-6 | TGTGCCAGCAGCTTAGAGTCCGGCCAAGAGACCCAGTACTTC | CASSLESGQETQYF
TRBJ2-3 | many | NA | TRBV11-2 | TGTGCCAGCAGCTTTTCTGGTGGGGGCACAGATACGCAGTATTTT | CASSFSGGGTDTQYF
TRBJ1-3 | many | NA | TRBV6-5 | TGTGCCAGCAGTTTCTTAGGATCCGGAAACACCATATATTTT | CASSFLGSGNTIYF
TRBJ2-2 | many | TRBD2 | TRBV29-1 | TGCAGCGTCGGACTAGCGGGGCATTCCACCGGGGAGCTGTTTTTT | CSVGLAGHSTGELFF
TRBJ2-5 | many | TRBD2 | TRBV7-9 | TGTGCCAGCAGCATAGCGGGGGGGCCGGAGACCCAGTACTTC | CASSIAGGPETQYF
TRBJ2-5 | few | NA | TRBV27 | TGTGCCAGCAGTTTATTAGCTGAGACCCAGTACTTC | CASSLLAETQYF
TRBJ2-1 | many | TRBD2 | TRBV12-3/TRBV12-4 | TGTGCCAGCAAGGAACTAGCGGGGGGGGACAATGAGCAGTTCTTC | CASKELAGGDNEQFF
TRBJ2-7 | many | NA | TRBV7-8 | TGTGCCAGCAGCTCAGTGTTTCGGGGCCCCGACGTTTACGAGCAGTACTTC | CASSSVFRGPDVYEQYF
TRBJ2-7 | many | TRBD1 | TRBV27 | TGTGCCAGCAGCCGACTAACAGGGGGCGCGGCCGAGCAGTACTTC | CASSRLTGGAAEQYF
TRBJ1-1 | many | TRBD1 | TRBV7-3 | TGTGCCAGCAGTCCACAGGGGGCTGCTGAAGCTTTCTTT | CASSPQGAAEAFF
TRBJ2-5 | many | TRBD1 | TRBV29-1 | TGCAGCGTTGAAGGGCAGGGGGTCGGTGAGACCCAGTACTTC | CSVEGQGVGETQYF
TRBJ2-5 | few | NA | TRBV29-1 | TGCAGCGTTGAAGATCGGGGAGGGGGGGCCGACCAAGAGACCCAGTACTTC | CSVEDRGGGADQETQYF
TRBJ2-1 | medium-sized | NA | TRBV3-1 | TGTGCCAGCAGCCAAAGTGTGGGGAATAATGAGCAGTTCTTC | CASSQSVGNNEQFF